These T cell receptor beta chains were read from a single sample in a study of T-cell memory formation after mild COVID-19. TCRdb re-called the 5' RACE reads through MiXCR, storing one row per CDR3 protein. The sample has approximately 60,000 distinct CDR3 sequences, less than 9.5% seen once; the top ten hold approximately 1.1%. The specimen was PBMCs or a T cell subset sorted from them (not recorded which). These receptors all stem from a man younger than 35 who had mild COVID-19 (a few samples of this study predate the infection). Cell type and time point are not known. Each CDR3 is given with its conserved first and last residue. A D gene is named only where the DNA matches it firmly. Clone size is given for some rows only: seen once, a few or many times, or a class if the clone is expanded.

>TRBV6-1|NA|few|TRBJ1-2
CASSESVGLPNYGYTF
TGTGCCAGCAGTGAATCTGTAGGCCTCCCTAACTATGGCTACACCTTC
>TRBV7-2|NA|many|TRBJ2-1
CASSLAGGTYNEQFF
TGTGCCAGCAGCTTAGCGGGGGGTACCTACAATGAGCAGTTCTTC
>TRBV4-1|TRBD1|NA|TRBJ1-6
CASSQGQGVHNSPLHF
TGCGCCAGCAGCCAGGGGCAGGGGGTTCACAACTCACCCCTCCACTTT
>TRBV7-9|NA|few|TRBJ2-1
CASSLNSGGEQFF
TGTGCCAGCAGCCTAAACTCCGGGGGTGAGCAGTTCTTC
>TRBV29-1|TRBD1|few|TRBJ2-2
CSVEGLRDRGRGELFF
TGCAGCGTTGAAGGCCTTAGGGACAGGGGGCGAGGGGAGCTGTTTTTT
>TRBV28|TRBD2|NA|TRBJ2-3
CASSLEGGGVSDTQYF
TGTGCCAGCAGTTTAGAGGGCGGGGGAGTCTCAGATACGCAGTATTTT
>TRBV6-2/TRBV6-3|NA|few|TRBJ2-3
CASQIWGTDTQYF
TGTGCCAGCCAAATTTGGGGGACAGATACGCAGTATTTT
>TRBV23-1|TRBD2|NA|TRBJ2-3
CASSQSWEGEVTDTQYF
TGCGCCAGCAGTCAATCGTGGGAGGGTGAGGTCACAGATACGCAGTATTTT
>TRBV9|NA|few|TRBJ2-3
CASSVGGVADTQYF
TGTGCCAGCAGCGTTGGAGGGGTTGCAGATACGCAGTATTTT
>TRBV28|TRBD1|few|TRBJ2-2
CASTTPGQGNTGELFF
TGTGCCAGCACTACCCCCGGACAGGGAAACACCGGGGAGCTGTTTTTT
>TRBV5-1|TRBD1|NA|TRBJ1-2
CASSSGTDYGYTF
TGCGCCAGCAGCTCCGGGACAGACTATGGCTACACCTTC
>TRBV5-4|TRBD1|few|TRBJ2-5
CASSLTGETQYF
TGTGCCAGCAGCCTGACAGGGGAGACCCAGTACTTC
>TRBV5-1|NA|NA|TRBJ1-4
CASSSGWYEKLFF
TGCGCCAGCAGCTCCGGTTGGTATGAAAAACTGTTTTTT
>TRBV20-1|NA|few|TRBJ2-5
CSARGGDTKETQYF
TGCAGTGCTAGAGGGGGGGACACCAAAGAGACCCAGTACTTC
>TRBV20-1|TRBD2|NA|TRBJ2-3
CSARLAGSADTQYF
TGCAGTGCTCGACTAGCGGGGTCAGCAGATACGCAGTATTTT
>TRBV5-1|NA|medium-sized|TRBJ2-7
CASIGDSYEQYF
TGCGCCAGCATAGGGGACTCCTACGAGCAGTACTTC
>TRBV5-1|TRBD2|NA|TRBJ2-3
CASSAGELADTQYF
TGCGCCAGCAGCGCGGGGGAGCTTGCAGATACGCAGTATTTT